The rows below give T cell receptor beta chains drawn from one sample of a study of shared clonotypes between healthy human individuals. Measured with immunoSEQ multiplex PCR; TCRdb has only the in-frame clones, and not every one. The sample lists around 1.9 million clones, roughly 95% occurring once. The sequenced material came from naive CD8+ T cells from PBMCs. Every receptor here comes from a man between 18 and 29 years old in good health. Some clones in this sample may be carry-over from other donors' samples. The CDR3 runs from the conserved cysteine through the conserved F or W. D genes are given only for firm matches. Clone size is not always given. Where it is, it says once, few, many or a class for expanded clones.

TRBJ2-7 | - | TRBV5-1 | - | CASRHSDTYEQYF | TGCGCCAGCAGACACTCGGACACATACGAGCAGTACTTC
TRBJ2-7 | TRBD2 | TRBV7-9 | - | CASSPRLAGGDYEQYF | TGTGCCAGCAGCCCCCGACTAGCGGGAGGGGACTACGAGCAGTACTTC
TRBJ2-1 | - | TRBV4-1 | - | CATNLGGVDDEQFF | TGCGCCACCAATTTGGGTGGGGTTGACGATGAGCAGTTCTTC
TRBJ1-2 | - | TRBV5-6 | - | CASNRDFTDPYGYTF | TGTGCCAGCAACCGGGACTTCACTGATCCCTATGGCTACACCTTC
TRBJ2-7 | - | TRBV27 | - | CASSGAGPSYEQYF | TGTGCCAGCAGTGGGGCGGGCCCCTCCTACGAGCAGTACTTC
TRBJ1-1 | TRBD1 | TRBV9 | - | CASSVRTGVSTEAFF | TGTGCCAGCAGCGTCAGGACAGGGGTAAGCACTGAAGCTTTCTTT
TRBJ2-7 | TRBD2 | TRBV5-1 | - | CASTVSGSEQYF | TGCGCCAGCACCGTCAGCGGGAGCGAGCAGTACTTC
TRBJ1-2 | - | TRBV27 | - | CASSFLLAGGHGYTF | TGTGCCAGCAGTTTCCTTTTGGCGGGGGGCCATGGCTACACCTTC
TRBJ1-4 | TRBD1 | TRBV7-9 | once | CASRGQETATNEKLFF | TGTGCCTCCAGAGGACAGGAGACTGCAACTAATGAAAAACTGTTTTTT
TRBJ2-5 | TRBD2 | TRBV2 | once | CASSPGLAVQETQYF | TGTGCCAGCAGTCCGGGACTAGCGGTCCAAGAGACCCAGTACTTC
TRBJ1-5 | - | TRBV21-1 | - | CASSKEARSGNQPQHF | TGTGCCAGCAGCAAAGAAGCGCGGAGCGGCAATCAGCCCCAGCATTTT
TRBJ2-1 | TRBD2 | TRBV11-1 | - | CASSTRLAGAYNEQFF | TGTGCCAGCAGCACCCGACTAGCGGGAGCATACAATGAGCAGTTCTTC
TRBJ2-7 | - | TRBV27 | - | CASSSLTAREQYF | TGTGCCAGCAGTTCACTGACAGCCCGCGAGCAGTACTTC
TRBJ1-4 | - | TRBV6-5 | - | CASGEPEGEKLFF | TGTGCCAGCGGGGAACCGGAAGGTGAAAAACTGTTTTTT
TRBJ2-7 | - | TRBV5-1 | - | CASGQGRTYEQYF | TGCGCCAGTGGGCAGGGGCGGACCTACGAGCAGTACTTC
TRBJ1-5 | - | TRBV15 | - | CATSPTYSNQPQHF | TGTGCCACCAGCCCGACGTATAGCAATCAGCCCCAGCATTTT
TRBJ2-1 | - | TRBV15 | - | CATSRDSGRLVNNEQFF | TGTGCCACCAGCAGAGATAGCGGCCGACTAGTCAACAATGAGCAGTTCTTC
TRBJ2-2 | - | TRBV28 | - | CASSLPWGRDTGELFF | TGTGCCAGCAGTTTACCCTGGGGGCGTGACACCGGGGAGCTGTTTTTT
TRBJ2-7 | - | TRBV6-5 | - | CASSYSFGDSYEQYF | TGTGCCAGCAGTTACTCGTTCGGGGATTCCTACGAGCAGTACTTC
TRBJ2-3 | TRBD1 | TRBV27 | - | CASSSHDWTGTSTDTQYF | TGTGCCAGCAGCTCACACGATTGGACAGGAACTAGCACAGATACGCAGTATTTT
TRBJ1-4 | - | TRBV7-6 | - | CASSERLNEKLFF | TGTGCCAGCAGCGAGAGGCTCAATGAAAAACTGTTTTTT
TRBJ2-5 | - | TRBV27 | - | CASSLGDQETQYF | TGTGCCAGCAGTTTAGGGGATCAAGAGACCCAGTACTTC
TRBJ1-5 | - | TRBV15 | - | CATSNSNSNQPQHF | TGTGCCACCAGCAACAGTAATAGCAATCAGCCCCAGCATTTT
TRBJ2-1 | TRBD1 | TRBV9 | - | CASSVGPGQGAYNEQFF | TGTGCCAGCAGCGTAGGCCCAGGACAGGGGGCCTACAATGAGCAGTTCTTC
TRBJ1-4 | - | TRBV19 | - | CASTPLEGLGEKLFF | TGTGCCAGTACTCCTTTGGAGGGTTTGGGCGAAAAACTGTTTTTT
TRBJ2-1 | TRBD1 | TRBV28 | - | CASSQLTGGVSYNEQFF | TGTGCCAGCAGTCAACTCACAGGGGGAGTTTCCTACAATGAGCAGTTCTTC
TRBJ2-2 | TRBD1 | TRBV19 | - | CASTEDRGRGTGELFF | TGTGCCAGTACGGAAGACAGGGGGCGAGGCACCGGGGAGCTGTTTTTT
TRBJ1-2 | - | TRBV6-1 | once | CASIPDPFGYGYTF | TGTGCCAGCATTCCCGACCCTTTCGGCTATGGCTACACCTTC
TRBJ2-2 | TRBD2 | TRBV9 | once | CASSVEISGGLAMGTYGTGELFF | TGTGCCAGCAGCGTAGAAATTAGTGGAGGACTAGCAATGGGGACATACGGGACCGGGGAGCTGTTTTTT
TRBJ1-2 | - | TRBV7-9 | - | CASSLAQGLGLGYTF | TGTGCCAGCAGCTTAGCGCAGGGTTTGGGCCTCGGCTACACCTTC
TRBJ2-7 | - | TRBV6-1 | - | CASNGALGTYEQYF | TGTGCCAGCAATGGGGCTTTGGGCACCTACGAGCAGTACTTC
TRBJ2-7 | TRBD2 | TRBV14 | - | CASSQERGGVEQYF | TGTGCCAGCAGCCAAGAGCGGGGAGGGGTCGAGCAGTACTTC
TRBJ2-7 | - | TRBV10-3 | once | CAISEYGITRGYCEQYF | TGTGCCATCAGTGAGTACGGGATTACGAGGGGGTACTGCGAGCAGTACTTC
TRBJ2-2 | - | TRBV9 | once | CASSVITGELFF | TGTGCCAGCAGCGTTATAACCGGGGAGCTGTTTTTT
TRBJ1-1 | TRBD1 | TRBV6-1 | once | CASSEPRTGKNTEAFF | TGTGCCAGCAGTGAGCCCCGGACAGGGAAGAACACTGAAGCTTTCTTT
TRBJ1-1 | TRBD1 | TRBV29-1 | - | CSVGTVPEAFF | TGCAGCGTGGGGACAGTTCCTGAAGCTTTCTTT
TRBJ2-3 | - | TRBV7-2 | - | CASGDLRTDTQYF | TGTGCCAGCGGGGACTTGCGAACAGATACGCAGTATTTT
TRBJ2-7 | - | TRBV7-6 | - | CASSLAQRNYEQYF | TGTGCCAGCAGCTTAGCGCAGAGGAATTACGAGCAGTACTTC
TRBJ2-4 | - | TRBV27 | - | CASSPTGSMNIQYF | TGTGCCAGCAGTCCGACTGGAAGTATGAACATTCAGTACTTC
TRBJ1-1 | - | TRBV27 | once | CASSPIPRADTEAFF | TGTGCCAGCAGCCCGATACCCCGAGCGGACACTGAAGCTTTCTTT
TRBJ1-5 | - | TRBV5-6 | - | CASSWGGVSGNQPQHF | TGTGCCAGCAGCTGGGGCGGGGTATCGGGCAATCAGCCCCAGCATTTT
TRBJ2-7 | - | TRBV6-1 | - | CASSEGAGRTYEQYF | TGTGCCAGCAGTGAAGGTGCGGGAAGGACCTACGAGCAGTACTTC
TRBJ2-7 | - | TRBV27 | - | CASSLSRPDDEQYF | TGTGCCAGCAGTTTATCGAGGCCAGATGACGAGCAGTACTTC
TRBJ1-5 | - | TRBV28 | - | CASSFMAERSQPQHF | TGTGCCAGCAGTTTCATGGCCGAGCGGAGTCAGCCCCAGCATTTT
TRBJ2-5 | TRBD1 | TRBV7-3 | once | CASSATGGSGETQYF | TGTGCCAGCAGCGCAACAGGGGGCTCGGGAGAGACCCAGTACTTC
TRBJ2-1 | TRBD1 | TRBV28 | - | CASSYRGAGLEQFF | TGTGCCAGCAGCTACAGGGGGGCGGGGTTGGAGCAGTTCTTC
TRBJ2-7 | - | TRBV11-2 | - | CASSIGLRLNGEQYF | TGTGCCAGCAGCATCGGACTAAGGCTGAACGGCGAGCAGTACTTC